What follows are 8 T cell receptor beta chains derived from one specimen sequenced in a study of OX40 agonist ivuxolimab in advanced cancers. Method: immunoSEQ multiplex PCR; TCRdb's copy keeps in-frame clones and lacks some. Of 60,000 or so clones in the sample, roughly 86% were seen once. The specimen comprised CD4+ or CD8+ T cells sorted from blood, sampled in a trial of the OX40 agonist ivuxolimab. These receptors all stem from an adult with an advanced solid tumor such as melanoma, head and neck, liver or kidney cancer.

The V and J genes are TRBV5-6 and TRBJ2-3; D not resolved. Trimming pared 0 bases from V and 0 bases from J, leaving 8 bases between. The CDR3 length is 15 residues. Germline CDR1 is SGHDT and CDR2 is YYEEEE. In DNA form, the CDR3 reads TGTGCCAGCAGCTTGGGTTGGGGTAGCACAGATACGCAGTATTTT. This codes for CASSLGWGSTDTQYF.

This chain joins TRBV5-6 and TRBJ2-3, with D perhaps TRBD1 (5 bases). Germline V lookup: CDR1 SGHDT, CDR2 YYEEEE. V was shortened by 1 base and J by 4 bases, with 16 bases between the two germline ends. This CDR3 has 16 amino acids. The CDR3, as DNA: TGTGCCAGCAGCTTGCCGCAGGGATGGTTTGCAGATACGCAGTATTTT. Protein product: CASSLPQGWFADTQYF. The full variable domain, completed using reference TRBV5-6 and TRBJ2-3, is DAGVTQSPTHLIKTRGQQVTLRCSPKSGHDTVSWYQQALGQGPQFIFQYYEEEERQRGNFPDRFSGHQFPNYSSELNVNALLLGDSALYLCASSLPQGWFADTQYFGPGTRLTVL.

The chain links TRBV20-1 to TRBJ2-7; TRBD2 agrees at 8 bases. V lost 6 bases to trimming and J lost 11 bases; unmatched junction nucleotides: 9. The germline V gene has CDR1 DFQATT and CDR2 SNEGSKA (reference sequence). CDR3 length: 11 amino acids. DNA of the CDR3: TGCAGTGCCCCCGTGGGAGCGGGGGAGTACTTC. Its protein product is CSAPVGAGEYF.

This chain links TRBV5-1 with TRBJ2-4, with TRBD1 matching over 8 bases. This CDR3 contains 15 residues. The germline CDR1 and CDR2 sequences are SGHRS and YFSETQ. V shed 4 bases and J 3 bases; nucleotides not matched to a gene: 6. The CDR3 sequence is CASSNRGTHKNIQYF. CDR3 coding DNA: TGCGCCAGCAGCAACAGGGGGACACACAAAAACATTCAGTACTTC.

V and J are TRBV7-2 and TRBJ2-1; TRBD1 might be the D (6 bases). Germline-derived CDR1 and CDR2 are SGHTA and FQGNSA. This CDR3 region has 15 residues. Trimming pared 1 base from V and 7 bases from J, leaving 14 bases between. The CDR3 is CASSLVQGHINEQFF. CDR3 nucleotide sequence: TGTGCCAGCAGCTTAGTCCAGGGGCATATTAATGAGCAGTTCTTC.

V gene TRBV11-2 combines with J gene TRBJ2-2, with TRBD2 matching 7 bases. J was trimmed by 11 bases and V by 4 bases; bases with no gene match: 13. Germline loops: CDR1 SGHAT, CDR2 FQNNGV. The CDR3 has 15 residues. This CDR3 is CASSYPRVTGGELFF. The CDR3 DNA reads as TGTGCCAGCAGCTACCCGCGGGTGACGGGAGGAGAGCTGTTTTTT.

The J gene is TRBJ1-3, the V gene TRBV7-9; 8 bases map to TRBD1. The CDR3 runs 15 residues. J lost 2 bases, V lost 2 bases, and 2 bases had no gene match. Germline CDR1 and CDR2: SEHNR and FQNEAQ (reference sequence). This chain's CDR3 is CASSLRTGPGNTIYF. Written as DNA, the CDR3 is TGTGCCAGCAGCTTACGGACAGGGCCTGGAAACACCATATATTTT.

This chain links TRBV5-5 with TRBJ2-7, with D unresolved. CDR1 and CDR2 from the germline V gene are SGHKS and YYEKEE (reference sequence). Trimming took off 2 bases at V and 1 base at J, with 10 bases between the two ends. CDR3 size: 14 residues. The CDR3 bases are TGTGCCAGCAGCTTAGGTCCAGATTCCTACGAGCAGTACTTC. Translation gives CASSLGPDSYEQYF.